These 26 T cell receptor beta chains were all obtained from the same sample, sequenced in a study of technical replicates of blood from a few donors. Data came from immunoSEQ multiplex PCR; TCRdb stores just in-frame clones and leaves some out. The sample includes tens of thousands of clones, more than 85% seen only once; the top ten take 4% to 5%. Sequences were obtained from PBMCs. The receptor source for this set is a human donor in good health. Some clones in this sample may be carry-over from other donors' samples.

This CDR3 is CASSRDRVGPTNEKLFF. CDR3 nucleotides: TGTGCCAGCAGCCGAGACAGGGTAGGACCAACTAATGAAAAACTGTTTTTT. J is TRBJ1-4 and V is TRBV5-4, with 7 bases fitting TRBD1. V shed 4 bases, J shed 0 bases, and the junction held 9 bases outside the gene matches. This CDR3 is built from 17 residues. Per germline, CDR1 SGHNT and CDR2 YYREEE (reference sequence).

Points on this clone: Its ends do not fully match the called genes, so a read error is possible. The chain carries TRBV5-1 and TRBJ2-5; 7 nucleotides match TRBD2. The length of the CDR3 is 15 residues. In germline, CDR1 is SGHRS, CDR2 YFSETQ. CDR3 bases: TGCACCAGCAGCTTGTTCGGGGGGAGTTTTGAGACCCAGTACTTC. It yields the protein CTSSLFGGSFETQYF.

V is TRBV29-1 and J is TRBJ1-2, with no clear D. The CDR3 is made up of 14 amino acids. CDR1 SQVTM and CDR2 ANQGSEA come from the germline V gene. V was clipped by 0 bases and J by 4 bases, with 12 bases between them. CDR3 in amino acids: CSVEDTVPAYGYTF. CDR3 DNA: TGCAGCGTTGAAGACACAGTGCCAGCCTATGGCTACACCTTC.

The CDR3 loop reads CASSPGQERVAQYF. In DNA form, the CDR3 reads TGTGCCAGCTCACCCGGACAAGAGCGGGTGGCCCAGTACTTC. V gene TRBV18 combines with J gene TRBJ2-5; possibly TRBD2 for D (6 bases). The CDR3 spans 14 residues. V was clipped by 3 bases and J by 9 bases, with 17 bases between them. Germline V lookup: CDR1 KGHSH, CDR2 LQKENI.

This rearrangement joins TRBV6-5 to TRBJ2-3, with D possibly being TRBD2 (5 bases). Germline CDR1 and CDR2: MNHEY and SVGAGI. Trimming removed 6 bases from V and 5 bases from J, with 12 bases in between. CDR3 length: 13 amino acids. The CDR3 region is CASSPGRGDTQYF. Written as DNA, the CDR3 is TGTGCCAGCAGCCCAGGACGGGGAGATACGCAGTATTTT.

The CDR3 here is CASSSQTASGGQETQYF. DNA of the CDR3: TGTGCCAGCAGCTCACAAACGGCTAGCGGGGGTCAAGAGACCCAGTACTTC. The chain has TRBV4-2 and TRBJ2-5, with 10 bases identical to TRBD2. The J segment lost 2 bases and the V segment lost 5 bases, leaving 11 bases of the junction unmatched. Per the germline V gene, CDR1 is LGHNA and CDR2 is YNFKEQ. CDR3 length: 17 amino acids.

J is TRBJ2-7 and V is TRBV5-6; TRBD1 is a possible D gene (5 bases). The V end was cut by 1 base, the J end by 0 bases, with 11 bases between. CDR3 length: 15 amino acids. The V gene's germline CDR1 is SGHDT and CDR2 YYEEEE. This CDR3 is CASSLWTRSSYEQYF. The CDR3 region has the DNA TGTGCCAGCAGCTTGTGGACAAGGAGCTCCTACGAGCAGTACTTC.

The chain combines TRBV19 with TRBJ2-7, with D perhaps being TRBD1 or TRBD2 (9 bases each). The CDR3 totals 23 residues. Between the trimmed V and J ends, which lost 8 bases and 3 bases, there was a span of 44 bases. Germline assignment: CDR1 LNHDA and CDR2 SQIVND (reference sequence). CDR3 nucleotide sequence: TGTGCCAGTGGCGTGGACAGGGGTTCGGCCTCTCTTGGGACTAGCTGTATCGACTACGAGCAGTACTTC. Its protein is CASGVDRGSASLGTSCIDYEQYF.

The V and J genes are TRBV7-3 and TRBJ2-1; maybe TRBD1 (7 bases). V was trimmed by 3 bases and J by 1 base, leaving 10 bases between them. The CDR3 is 15 amino acids. Germline CDR1 is SGHTA and CDR2 is FQGTGA. The CDR3 DNA is TGTGCCAGCAGCTTCCAGGGGGGTTCCTACAATGAGCAGTTCTTC. This codes for CASSFQGGSYNEQFF.

This chain links TRBV7-3 with TRBJ2-1; 15 positions agree with TRBD2. Looked up from germline, CDR1 is SGHTA and CDR2 is FQGTGA. The length of the CDR3 is 15 residues. Losses at the gene ends were 5 bases for V and 7 bases for J; bases not matched to a gene: 3. The CDR3 DNA reads TGTGCCAGCAGCCGCGGGACTAGCGGGGGGAATGAGCAGTTCTTC. Translated, it gives CASSRGTSGGNEQFF.

The V gene is TRBV9, the J gene TRBJ1-6; TRBD1 aligns across 9 bases. There are 16 residues in the CDR3. V shed 4 bases, J shed 6 bases, and the junction held 8 bases outside the gene matches. Germline CDR1 reads SGDLS; CDR2 reads YYNGEE. The CDR3 spells CASSSDRGTINSPLHF. CDR3 bases: TGTGCCAGCAGCTCGGACAGGGGAACAATTAATTCACCCCTCCACTTT.

The chain has TRBV6-5 and TRBJ2-1; D is ambiguous. Trimming left V 5 bases short and J 5 bases short, with 13 bases between. Per germline, CDR1 MNHEY and CDR2 SVGAGI. This CDR3 region has 14 residues. The CDR3 loop reads CASSGSGRNNEQFF. CDR3 bases: TGTGCCAGCAGTGGATCAGGCAGAAACAATGAGCAGTTCTTC.

CDR3 bases: TGTGCCAGCAGTTCACAGGGATTGAACACTGAAGCTTTCTTT. Its translation is CASSSQGLNTEAFF. The rearrangement links TRBV2 to TRBJ1-1; a weak D match, TRBD1 (6 bases). The CDR3 extends over 14 amino acids. V lost 5 bases to trimming and J lost 0 bases, with 10 bases between them. CDR1 is SNHLY, CDR2 FYNNEI, per germline.

This chain joins TRBV28 and TRBJ1-4; TRBD1 is a possible D gene (6 bases). Between the trimmed V and J ends, which lost 6 bases and 1 base, there was a span of 12 bases. Germline loops: CDR1 MDHEN, CDR2 SYDVKM. The CDR3 is 15 residues long. The CDR3 is CASRGRGGTNEKLFF. The DNA for the CDR3 is TGTGCCAGCAGAGGCAGGGGCGGAACTAATGAAAAACTGTTTTTT.

V is TRBV6-5 and J is TRBJ2-5; 9 bases align to TRBD2. Germline loops: CDR1 MNHEY, CDR2 SVGAGI. The CDR3 spans 14 residues. The J segment lost 4 bases and the V segment lost 7 bases, leaving 7 bases of the junction unmatched. As DNA, the CDR3 is TGTGCCAGCAAGATAGCGGGAGTGGGAGAGACCCAGTACTTC. This translates into CASKIAGVGETQYF.

This chain uses TRBV29-1 with TRBJ2-5; D uncertain. The CDR3 sequence is 11 residues long. Germline V lookup: CDR1 SQVTM, CDR2 ANQGSEA. V gave up 3 bases and J gave up 5 bases, with 7 bases separating them. The DNA for the CDR3 is TGCAGCGTTGAGGTGGAGGAGACCCAGTACTTC. Protein sequence: CSVEVEETQYF.

The chain links TRBV7-2 to TRBJ1-2; the match to TRBD1 covers 10 bases. Unmatched junction bases numbered 9, after V lost 5 bases and J lost 0 bases. CDR3 length: 17 residues. Germline V gives CDR1 SGHTA, CDR2 FQGNSA. The CDR3 DNA is TGTGCCAGCAGCCCGGGATGGGACAGGGGAGCTAACTATGGCTACACCTTC. This sequence encodes CASSPGWDRGANYGYTF.

The rearrangement uses TRBV19 and TRBJ1-2, with 7 bases matching TRBD1. From germline, CDR1 is LNHDA and CDR2 SQIVND (reference sequence). The V segment lost 6 bases and the J segment 1 base; nucleotides outside the gene matches: 5. This CDR3 spans 14 amino acids. For the CDR3, the DNA is TGTGCCAGTAGCAGGGACAGCTTTAACTATGGCTACACCTTC. This sequence encodes CASSRDSFNYGYTF.

The chain joins TRBV5-5 to TRBJ1-1, with a possible D match to TRBD1 (5 bases). CDR1 and CDR2 from the germline V gene are SGHKS and YYEKEE (reference sequence). The CDR3 spans 14 residues. The V end lost 1 base, the J end lost 4 bases, and 11 bases lay between the germline ends. The CDR3 DNA follows: TGTGCCAGCAGCTTGTGGGCACAGGCCACTGAAGCTTTCTTT. Amino acids: CASSLWAQATEAFF.

CDR3 loop: CAISVKAGQGDTQYF. In DNA form, the CDR3 reads TGTGCCATCAGTGTAAAAGCGGGGCAGGGAGATACGCAGTATTTT. V is TRBV10-3 and J is TRBJ2-3; 7 positions match TRBD2. This CDR3 comprises 15 residues. Germline lookup yields CDR1 ENHRY and CDR2 SYGVKD. V shed 4 bases, J shed 5 bases, and the junction held 9 bases outside the gene matches.

The chain employs TRBV2 and TRBJ1-1; D possibly corresponds to TRBD1 (6 bases). The V and J ends lost 4 bases and 3 bases respectively, with 12 bases between them. CDR1 is SNHLY, CDR2 FYNNEI, per germline. This CDR3 contains 14 residues. CDR3 sequence reads: CASSVQGGDTEAFF. The DNA of the CDR3 is TGTGCCAGCAGTGTACAGGGAGGGGACACTGAAGCTTTCTTT.

The V call is TRBV19, the J call TRBJ2-5; 7 bases agree with TRBD1. The V gene's germline CDR1 is LNHDA and CDR2 SQIVND (reference sequence). The V and J ends lost 6 bases and 0 bases, in that order; junction bases with no gene match: 7. This CDR3 is built from 15 residues. CDR3 DNA sequence: TGTGCCAGTAGCCCGGGACAGACGTACCAAGAGACCCAGTACTTC. This encodes CASSPGQTYQETQYF.

Here the CDR3 DNA reads TGTGCCAGCAGCGTAGCCGATAGCTTAGTAACCTGGGAGCAAGAGACCCAGTACTTC. Translated, it gives CASSVADSLVTWEQETQYF. The chain has TRBV9 and TRBJ2-5; perhaps TRBD2 as D (5 bases). Germline lookup yields CDR1 SGDLS and CDR2 YYNGEE. This CDR3 region has 19 residues. The ends were cut back, 0 bases at V and 2 bases at J, with 23 bases in the middle.

V gene TRBV7-2 combines with J gene TRBJ2-6; D might be TRBD2 (6 bases). CDR3 size: 18 residues. Trimming shortened V by 3 bases and J by 2 bases, and 17 bases separated the two germline ends. Germline V gives CDR1 SGHTA, CDR2 FQGNSA. The CDR3, as DNA: TGTGCCAGCAGCTTGCAGTTTCGGACGGGAGCTGGGGCCAACGTCCTGACTTTC. Its protein product is CASSLQFRTGAGANVLTF.

This rearrangement joins TRBV29-1 to TRBJ2-1, with a weak D call TRBD2 (6 bases). Germline lookup yields CDR1 SQVTM and CDR2 ANQGSEA. The V end was cut by 6 bases, the J end by 9 bases, with 12 bases between. This CDR3 region has 11 residues. CDR3 bases: TGCAGCGTCGCGACTAGAGGTGAGCAGTTCTTC. Protein product: CSVATRGEQFF.

The V gene is TRBV6-5, the J gene TRBJ2-7, with TRBD2 as a possible D gene (6 bases). V shed 5 bases and J shed 0 bases, with 11 bases lying between them. The CDR3 sequence is 14 residues long. Germline CDR1 is MNHEY and CDR2 is SVGAGI. CDR3 sequence: CASSQRRDSYEQYF. Here the CDR3 DNA reads TGTGCCAGCAGTCAGCGGCGGGACTCCTACGAGCAGTACTTC.